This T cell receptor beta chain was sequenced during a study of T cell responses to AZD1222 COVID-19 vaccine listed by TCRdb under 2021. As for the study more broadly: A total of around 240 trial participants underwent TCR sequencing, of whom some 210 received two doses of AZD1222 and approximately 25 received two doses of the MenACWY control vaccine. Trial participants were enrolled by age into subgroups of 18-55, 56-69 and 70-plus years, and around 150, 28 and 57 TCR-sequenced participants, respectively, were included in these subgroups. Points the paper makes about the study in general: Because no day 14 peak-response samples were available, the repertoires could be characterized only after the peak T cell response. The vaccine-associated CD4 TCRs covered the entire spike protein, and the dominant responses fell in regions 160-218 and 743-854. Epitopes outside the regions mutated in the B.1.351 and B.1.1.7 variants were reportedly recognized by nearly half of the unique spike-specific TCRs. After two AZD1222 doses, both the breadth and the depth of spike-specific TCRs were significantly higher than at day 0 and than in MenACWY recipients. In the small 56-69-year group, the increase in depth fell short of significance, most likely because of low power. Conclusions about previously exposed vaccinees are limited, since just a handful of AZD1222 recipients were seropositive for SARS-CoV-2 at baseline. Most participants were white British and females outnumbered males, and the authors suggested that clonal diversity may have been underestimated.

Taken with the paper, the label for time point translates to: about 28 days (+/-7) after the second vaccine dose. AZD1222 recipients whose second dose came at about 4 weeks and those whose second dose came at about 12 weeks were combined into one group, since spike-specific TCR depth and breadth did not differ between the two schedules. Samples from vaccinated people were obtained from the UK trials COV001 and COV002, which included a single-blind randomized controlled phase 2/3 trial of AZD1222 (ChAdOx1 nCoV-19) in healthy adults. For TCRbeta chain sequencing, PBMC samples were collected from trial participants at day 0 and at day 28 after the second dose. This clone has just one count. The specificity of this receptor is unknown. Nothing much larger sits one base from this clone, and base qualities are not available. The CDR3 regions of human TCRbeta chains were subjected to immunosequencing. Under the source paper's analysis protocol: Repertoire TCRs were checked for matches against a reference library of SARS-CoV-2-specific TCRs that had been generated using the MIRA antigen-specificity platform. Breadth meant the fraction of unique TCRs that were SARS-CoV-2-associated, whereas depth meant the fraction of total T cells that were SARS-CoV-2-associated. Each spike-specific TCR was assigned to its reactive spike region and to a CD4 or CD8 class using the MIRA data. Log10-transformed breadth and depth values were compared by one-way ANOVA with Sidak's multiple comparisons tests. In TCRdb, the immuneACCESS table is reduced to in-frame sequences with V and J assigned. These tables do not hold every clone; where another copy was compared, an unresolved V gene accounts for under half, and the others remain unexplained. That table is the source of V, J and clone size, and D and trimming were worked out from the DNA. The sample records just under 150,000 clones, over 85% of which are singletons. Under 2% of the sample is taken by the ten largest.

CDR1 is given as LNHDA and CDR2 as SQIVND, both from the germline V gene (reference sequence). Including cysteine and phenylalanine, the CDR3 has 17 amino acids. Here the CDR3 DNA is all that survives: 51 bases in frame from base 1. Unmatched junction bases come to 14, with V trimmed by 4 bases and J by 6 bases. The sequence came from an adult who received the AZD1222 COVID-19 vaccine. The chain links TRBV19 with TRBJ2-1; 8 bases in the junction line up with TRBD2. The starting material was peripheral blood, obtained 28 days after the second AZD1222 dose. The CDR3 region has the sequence CASSTPPVAGLGNEQFF. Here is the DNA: TGTGCCAGTAGTACCCCACCCGTAGCGGGATTAGGCAATGAGCAGTTCTTC.